The clone carrying this T cell receptor beta chain showed up just a few times. The record originates from a study of T cells in Graves' hyperthyroidism and ophthalmopathy. The length of the CDR3 is 18 residues. The germline V and J ends were trimmed by 1 base and 0 bases, with 16 bases remaining between them. The germline CDR1 and CDR2 sequences are DFQATT and SNEGSKA (reference sequence). These patients, aged 18 to 65, had recently diagnosed hyperthyroidism lasting under 2 months. Researchers amplified the TCR beta CDR3 regions from RNA transcripts. First-round RT-PCR with HTBI primers amplified the TCR CDR3 region. MiXCR, applied by TCRdb to the multiplex PCR reads, yields one record per CDR3 protein. The sample includes 350,000 to 400,000 distinct CDR3 sequences, 15% to 20% of them seen just once.

The source material was blood. The chain combines TRBV20-1 with TRBJ2-6; D call uncertain. This sequence originates from a young woman with Graves' hyperthyroidism. DNA for the CDR3: TGCAGTGCTAGAGGACAATCCCTTTCAGTCTCTGGGGCCAACGTCCTGACTTTC. The encoded protein is CSARGQSLSVSGANVLTF.